The present T cell receptor (beta chain) was sequenced within a study of T-cell memory formation after mild COVID-19. Study details: Largely donor-specific TCR clusters were found.

The length of the CDR3 is 13 residues. Unmatched junction bases numbered 10, after V lost 2 bases and J lost 15 bases. Germline V gene data show CDR1 as DFQATT and CDR2 as SNEGSKA (reference sequence). Findings and limits, study-wide: Some clones that responded were present in memory (sampled pre-infection), which suggests cross-reactive memory joined. Shrinking CD4+ clones resided mostly in CM and EM, and CD8+ ones in EMRA.

After 5'RACE with constant-segment primers, TCR alpha and TCR beta cDNA libraries carrying sample barcodes and UMIs were obtained. TCRdb fed the 5' RACE reads into MiXCR, producing one record per CDR3 protein. Here the sample spans around 320,000 distinct CDR3 sequences, around 30% being singletons. Remarks on this clonotype: Its antigen is undetermined.

J is TRBJ2-1 and V is TRBV20-1; 10 bases fit TRBD1. The specimen was PBMCs or a T cell subset sorted from them (not recorded which). The TCR was taken from an adult woman who had mild COVID-19 (a few samples of this study predate the infection). Cell type and time point are not known. The CDR3 reads CSARPTTGGRAFF. The DNA of the CDR3 is TGCAGTGCTAGACCCACGACAGGGGGCCGAGCGTTCTTC.